This T cell receptor beta chain is from a study of blood T cell repertoires in COVID-19. Study background: The origin of the acute and convalescent COVID-19 samples was the United States, Italy and Spain. T cells, B-cell-depleted T cells, or PBMCs supplied cDNA or gDNA.

In the original workflow: Scientists estimated how many nucleated cells there were by amplifying reference gene primers. Some clones are missing from TCRdb's copy, which holds only in-frame ones; the method was immunoSEQ multiplex PCR. V and J calls and clone size are as listed in that table; D and trimming were resolved from the DNA. The sample gives 150,000 to 190,000 clones, about four fifths of which show up once; 3.7% is in the top ten. CDR3 length: 15 amino acids. Germline V CDR1 and CDR2: SNHLY, FYNNEI. V lost 6 bases, J lost 5 bases, and 16 bases lay in between. The sample was peripheral blood. This receptor was obtained from a woman aged 80 or over with acute or convalescent COVID-19. V gene TRBV2 combines with J gene TRBJ1-4; D perhaps matches TRBD1 (6 bases). The CDR3 sequence: CASSPLLRGNEKLFF. CDR3 in DNA: TGTGCCAGCAGCCCACTTCTGAGGGGGAATGAAAAACTGTTTTTT.